Listed here is a single TCR beta chain. The sample is drawn from a study of HIV-infected patients and healthy controls. TCRdb re-called the 5' RACE reads through MiXCR, storing one row per CDR3 protein. The data show about 64,000 distinct CDR3 sequences, with 15% to 20% seen just once and over 1.1% held by the top ten. Trimming removed 5 bases from V and 2 bases from J; junction bases left unmatched: 14. Germline V gene data show CDR1 as SQVTM and CDR2 as ANQGSEA. This CDR3 has 16 amino acids. This chain joins TRBV29-1 and TRBJ1-2, with 7 bases matching TRBD1. The sample consisted of CD4+ T cells from blood. This receptor was identified in a human donor in good health. The CDR3 bases are TGCAGCGTTAGATCTTTCACGACAGGGTTGAACTATGGCTACACCTTC. Protein product: CSVRSFTTGLNYGYTF.